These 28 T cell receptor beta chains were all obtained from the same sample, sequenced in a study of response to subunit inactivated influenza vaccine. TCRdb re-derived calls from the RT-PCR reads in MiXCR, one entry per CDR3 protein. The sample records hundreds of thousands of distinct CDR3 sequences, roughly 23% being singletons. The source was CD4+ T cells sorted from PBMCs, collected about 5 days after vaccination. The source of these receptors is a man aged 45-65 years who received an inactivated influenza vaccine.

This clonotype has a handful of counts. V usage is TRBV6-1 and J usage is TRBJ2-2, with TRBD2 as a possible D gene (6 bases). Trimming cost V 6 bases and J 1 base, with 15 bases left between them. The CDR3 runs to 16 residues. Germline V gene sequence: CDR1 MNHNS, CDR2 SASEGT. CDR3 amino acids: CASRTFSSENTGELFF. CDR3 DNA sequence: TGTGCCAGCAGGACCTTTTCTAGCGAGAACACCGGGGAGCTGTTTTTT.

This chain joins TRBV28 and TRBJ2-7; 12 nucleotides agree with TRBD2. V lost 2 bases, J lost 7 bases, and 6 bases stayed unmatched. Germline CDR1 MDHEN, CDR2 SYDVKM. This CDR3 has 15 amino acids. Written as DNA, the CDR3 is TGTGCCAGCAGTTTAGCTAGCGGGGGGGCGAGGGAGCAGTACTTC. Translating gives CASSLASGGAREQYF.

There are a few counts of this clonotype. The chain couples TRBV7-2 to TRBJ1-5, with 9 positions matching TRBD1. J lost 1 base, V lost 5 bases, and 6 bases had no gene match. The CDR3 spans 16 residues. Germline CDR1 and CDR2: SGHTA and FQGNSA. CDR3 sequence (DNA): TGTGCCAGCAGCGCGGGGACAGGGCTCAGCAATCAGCCCCAGCATTTT. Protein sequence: CASSAGTGLSNQPQHF.

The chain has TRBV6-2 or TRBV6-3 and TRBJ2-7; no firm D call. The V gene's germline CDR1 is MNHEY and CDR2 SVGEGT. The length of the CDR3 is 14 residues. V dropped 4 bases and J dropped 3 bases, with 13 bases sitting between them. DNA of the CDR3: TGTGCCAGCAGTTTCCGTCCCGCTAGCTACGAGCAGTACTTC. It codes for CASSFRPASYEQYF.

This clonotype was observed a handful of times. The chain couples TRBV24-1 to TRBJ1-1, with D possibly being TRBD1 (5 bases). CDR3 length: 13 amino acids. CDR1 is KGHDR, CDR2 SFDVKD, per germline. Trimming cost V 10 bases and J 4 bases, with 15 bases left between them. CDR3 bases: TGTGCCACTCGAGCCGACAGTAGCACTGAAGCTTTCTTT. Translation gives CATRADSSTEAFF.

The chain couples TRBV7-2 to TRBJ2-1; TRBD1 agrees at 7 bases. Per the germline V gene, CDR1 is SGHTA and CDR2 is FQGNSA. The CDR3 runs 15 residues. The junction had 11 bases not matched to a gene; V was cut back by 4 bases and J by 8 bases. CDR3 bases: TGTGCCAGCAGCTCCGAGGGGGCAGGGTCTTATGAGCAGTTCTTC. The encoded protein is CASSSEGAGSYEQFF.

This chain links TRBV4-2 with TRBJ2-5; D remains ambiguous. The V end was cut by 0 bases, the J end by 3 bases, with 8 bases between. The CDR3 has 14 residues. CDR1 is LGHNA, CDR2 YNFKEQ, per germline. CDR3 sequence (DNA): TGTGCCAGCAGCCAAGAGGGCAGGAAAGAGACCCAGTACTTC. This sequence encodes CASSQEGRKETQYF.

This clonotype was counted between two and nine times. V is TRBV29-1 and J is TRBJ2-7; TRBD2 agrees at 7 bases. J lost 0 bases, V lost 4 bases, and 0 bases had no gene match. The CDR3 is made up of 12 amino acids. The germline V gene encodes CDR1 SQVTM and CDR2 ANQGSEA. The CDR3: CSVGEGSYEQYF. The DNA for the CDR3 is TGCAGCGTTGGGGAGGGCTCCTACGAGCAGTACTTC.

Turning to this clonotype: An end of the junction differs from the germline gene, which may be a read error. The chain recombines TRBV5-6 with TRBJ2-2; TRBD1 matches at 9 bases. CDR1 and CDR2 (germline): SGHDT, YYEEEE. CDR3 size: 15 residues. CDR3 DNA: TGTGCCAGCAGCGCTGGGACAGGGAACGCCGGGGAGCTGTTTTTT. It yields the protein CASSAGTGNAGELFF.

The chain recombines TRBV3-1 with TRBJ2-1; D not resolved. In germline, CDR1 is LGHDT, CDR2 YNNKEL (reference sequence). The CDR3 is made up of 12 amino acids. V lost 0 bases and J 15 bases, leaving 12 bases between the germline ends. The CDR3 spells CASSQEAQVRFF. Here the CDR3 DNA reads TGTGCCAGCAGCCAAGAGGCGCAGGTGCGGTTCTTC.

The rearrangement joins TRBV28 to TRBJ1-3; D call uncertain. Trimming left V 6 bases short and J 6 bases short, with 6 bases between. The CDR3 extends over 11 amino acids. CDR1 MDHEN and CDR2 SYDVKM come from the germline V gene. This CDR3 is CASRGVNTIYF. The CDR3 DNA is TGTGCCAGCAGGGGTGTAAACACCATATATTTT. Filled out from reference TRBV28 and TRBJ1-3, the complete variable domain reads DVKVTQSSRYLVKRTGEKVFLECVQDMDHENMFWYRQDPGLGLRLIYFSYDVKMKEKGDIPEGYSVSREKKERFSLILESASTNQTSMYLCASRGVNTIYFGEGSWLTVV.

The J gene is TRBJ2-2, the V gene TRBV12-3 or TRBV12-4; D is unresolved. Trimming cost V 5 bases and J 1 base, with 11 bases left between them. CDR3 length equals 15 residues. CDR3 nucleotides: TGTGCCAGCAGTGGAATGTGGCAGAACACCGGGGAGCTGTTTTTT. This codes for CASSGMWQNTGELFF.

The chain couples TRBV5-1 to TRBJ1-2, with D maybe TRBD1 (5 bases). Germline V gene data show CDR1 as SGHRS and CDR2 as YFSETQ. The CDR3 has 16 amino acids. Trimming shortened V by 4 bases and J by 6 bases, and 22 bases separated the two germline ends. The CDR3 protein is CASSQHRPGLGDGYTF. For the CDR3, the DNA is TGCGCCAGCAGCCAACATCGGCCGGGGCTGGGGGATGGCTACACCTTC.

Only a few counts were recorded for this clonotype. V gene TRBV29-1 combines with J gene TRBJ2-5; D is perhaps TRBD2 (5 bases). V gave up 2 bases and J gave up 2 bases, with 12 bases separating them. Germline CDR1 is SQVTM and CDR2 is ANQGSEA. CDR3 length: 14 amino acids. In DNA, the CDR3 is TGCAGCGTTGAAAGCCGGGGATCACAAGAGACCCAGTACTTC. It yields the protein CSVESRGSQETQYF. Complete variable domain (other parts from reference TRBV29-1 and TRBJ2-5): SAVISQKPSRDICQRGTSLTIQCQVDSQVTMMFWYRQQPGQSLTLIATANQGSEATYESGFVIDKFPISRPNLTFSTLTVSNMSPEDSSIYLCSVESRGSQETQYFGPGTRLLVL.

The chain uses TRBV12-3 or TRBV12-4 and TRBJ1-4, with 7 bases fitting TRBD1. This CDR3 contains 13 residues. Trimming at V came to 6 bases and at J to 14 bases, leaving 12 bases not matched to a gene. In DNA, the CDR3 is TGTGCCAGCAGCCAATGGTCGACAGGGCGGCTGTTTTTT. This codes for CASSQWSTGRLFF.

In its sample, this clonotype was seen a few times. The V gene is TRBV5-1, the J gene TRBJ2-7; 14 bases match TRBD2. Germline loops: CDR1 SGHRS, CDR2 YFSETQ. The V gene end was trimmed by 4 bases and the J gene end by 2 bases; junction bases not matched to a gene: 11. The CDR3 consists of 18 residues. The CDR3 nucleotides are TGCGCCAGCAGCACGGGACTAGCGGGAGTAGGAGTTGCCTACGAGCAGTACTTC. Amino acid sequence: CASSTGLAGVGVAYEQYF. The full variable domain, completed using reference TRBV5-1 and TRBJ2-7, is KAGVTQTPRYLIKTRGQQVTLSCSPISGHRSVSWYQQTPGQGLQFLFEYFSETQRNKGNFPGRFSGRQFSNSRSEMNVSTLELGDSALYLCASSTGLAGVGVAYEQYFGPGTRLTVT.

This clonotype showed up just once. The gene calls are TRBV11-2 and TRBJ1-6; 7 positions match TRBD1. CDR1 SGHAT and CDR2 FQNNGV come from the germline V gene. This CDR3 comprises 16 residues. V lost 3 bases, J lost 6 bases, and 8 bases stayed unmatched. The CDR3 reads CASSLTGTAPNSPLHF. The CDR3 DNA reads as TGTGCCAGCAGCTTGACCGGGACAGCCCCTAATTCACCCCTCCACTTT.

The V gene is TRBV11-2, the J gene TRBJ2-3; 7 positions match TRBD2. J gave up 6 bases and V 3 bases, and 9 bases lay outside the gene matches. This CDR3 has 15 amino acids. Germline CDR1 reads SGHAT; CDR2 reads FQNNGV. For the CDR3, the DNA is TGTGCCAGCAGCTTCGTTCCGGGACTAAGCGATACGCAGTATTTT. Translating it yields CASSFVPGLSDTQYF.

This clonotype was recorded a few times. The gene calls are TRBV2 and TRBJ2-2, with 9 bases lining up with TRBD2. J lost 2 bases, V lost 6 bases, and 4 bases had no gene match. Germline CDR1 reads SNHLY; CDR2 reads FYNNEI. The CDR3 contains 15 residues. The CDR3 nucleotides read TGTGCCAGCAGGGAGGGACTAGCTAACACCGGGGAGCTGTTTTTT. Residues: CASREGLANTGELFF.

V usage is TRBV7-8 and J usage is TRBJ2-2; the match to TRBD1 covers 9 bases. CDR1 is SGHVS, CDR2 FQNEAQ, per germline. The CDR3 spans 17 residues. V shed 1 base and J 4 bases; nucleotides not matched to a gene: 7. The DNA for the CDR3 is TGTGCCAGCAGCTTAGACCGGGACAGGGCATCCACCGGGGAGCTGTTTTTT. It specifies CASSLDRDRASTGELFF.

The DNA of the CDR3 is TGTGCCAGCAGCAAAGACAGCCGAGATACGCAGTATTTT. Protein sequence: CASSKDSRDTQYF. This chain connects TRBV7-9 to TRBJ2-3; tentatively, D is TRBD1 (5 bases). V lost 5 bases and J lost 5, with 11 bases in between. The germline V gene encodes CDR1 SEHNR and CDR2 FQNEAQ (reference sequence). The CDR3 contains 13 residues.

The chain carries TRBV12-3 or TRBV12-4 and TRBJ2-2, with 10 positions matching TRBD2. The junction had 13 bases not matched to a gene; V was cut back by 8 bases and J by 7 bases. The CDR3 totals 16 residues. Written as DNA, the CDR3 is TGTGCCAGCGGGATTGGGAGCGGGGGGGCGAACGGGGAGCTGTTTTTT. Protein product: CASGIGSGGANGELFF.

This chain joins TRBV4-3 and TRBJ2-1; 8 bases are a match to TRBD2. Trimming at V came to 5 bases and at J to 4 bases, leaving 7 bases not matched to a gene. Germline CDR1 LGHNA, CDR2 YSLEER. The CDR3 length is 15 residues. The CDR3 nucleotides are TGCGCCAGCAGCAGGGGCAGCGGGAGTTACAATGAGCAGTTCTTC. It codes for CASSRGSGSYNEQFF.

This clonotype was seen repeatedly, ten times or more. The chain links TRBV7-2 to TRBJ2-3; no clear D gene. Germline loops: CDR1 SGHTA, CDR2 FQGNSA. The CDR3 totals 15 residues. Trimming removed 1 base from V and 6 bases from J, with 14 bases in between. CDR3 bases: TGTGCCAGCAGCTTAGATCCCCCCCCTCGGGATACGCAGTATTTT. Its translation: CASSLDPPPRDTQYF.

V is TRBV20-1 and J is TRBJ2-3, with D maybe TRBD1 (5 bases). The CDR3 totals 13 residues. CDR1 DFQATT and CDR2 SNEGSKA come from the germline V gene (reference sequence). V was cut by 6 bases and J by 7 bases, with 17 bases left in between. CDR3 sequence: CSAGQGAPNTQYF. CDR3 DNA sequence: TGCAGTGCCGGGCAGGGCGCCCCAAATACGCAGTATTTT.

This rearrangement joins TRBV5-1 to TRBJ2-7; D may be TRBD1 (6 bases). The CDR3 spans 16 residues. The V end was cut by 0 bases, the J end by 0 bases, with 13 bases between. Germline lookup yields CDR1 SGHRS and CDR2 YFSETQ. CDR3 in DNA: TGCGCCAGCAGCTTGGTTTGGGGGCCAAGCTCCTACGAGCAGTACTTC. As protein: CASSLVWGPSSYEQYF.

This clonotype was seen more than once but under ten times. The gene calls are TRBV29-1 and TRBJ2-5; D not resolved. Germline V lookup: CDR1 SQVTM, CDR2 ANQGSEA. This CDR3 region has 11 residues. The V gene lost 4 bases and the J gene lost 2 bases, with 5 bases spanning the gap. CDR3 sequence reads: CSVALQETQYF. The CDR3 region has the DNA TGCAGCGTTGCCCTACAAGAGACCCAGTACTTC. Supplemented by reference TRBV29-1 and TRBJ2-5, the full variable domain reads SAVISQKPSRDICQRGTSLTIQCQVDSQVTMMFWYRQQPGQSLTLIATANQGSEATYESGFVIDKFPISRPNLTFSTLTVSNMSPEDSSIYLCSVALQETQYFGPGTRLLVL.

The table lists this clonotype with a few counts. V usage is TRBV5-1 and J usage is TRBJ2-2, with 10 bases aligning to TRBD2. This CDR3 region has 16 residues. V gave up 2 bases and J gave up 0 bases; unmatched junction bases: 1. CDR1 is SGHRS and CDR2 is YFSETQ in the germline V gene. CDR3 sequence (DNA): TGCGCCAGCAGCTTCGGACTAGCGGCGAACACCGGGGAGCTGTTTTTT. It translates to CASSFGLAANTGELFF.